The source of this TCR beta chain is a study of T cell responses to AZD1222 COVID-19 vaccine. Points from the study as a whole: Unmutated regions of variants are reportedly targeted by nearly half of spike-specific TCRs.

In the case of this clone: Its antigen is still unknown.

The method was immunoSEQ multiplex PCR; TCRdb's version includes in-frame clones alone and lacks a portion of them. Of fewer than 90,000 clones in the sample, around nine tenths are singletons; the top ten hold 11%. The CDR3 runs 15 residues. V dropped 1 base and J dropped 4; count of bases not matched to a gene: 5. CDR1 and CDR2 (germline): SGHKS, YYEKEE (reference sequence). The receptor was derived from an adult who received the AZD1222 COVID-19 vaccine. The source material was peripheral blood, sampled 28 days after the second AZD1222 dose. The chain recombines TRBV5-5 with TRBJ1-1; TRBD1 matches 9 bases. The CDR3 is CASSLLGTGFTEAFF. The CDR3 bases are TGTGCCAGCAGCTTGTTGGGGACAGGGTTCACTGAAGCTTTCTTT.